This paragraph reports one T cell receptor beta chain. This clonotype has a count of ten or more. Its antigen specificity is not known. It has no much larger one-base neighbor in the sample; base qualities were not kept. The source of the sample is a study of breast tumors, draining lymph nodes, adjacent tissues listed by TCRdb under 2016. Some background on the complete study: The study compared TCR beta repertoires across tumor, adjacent nontumor tissue and axillary lymph nodes from breast cancer patients. In human breast cancer, the study set out to evaluate how tumor, surrounding tissue and draining lymph node repertoires relate to one another and whether T cells may move between these sites. General study outcomes and caveats: T-cell repertoire diversity in tumors was found to be lower than in lymph nodes but higher than in nontumor tissue, and preferential V and J gene usage was observed. In luminal-like breast cancer, tumor and nontumor tissue repertoires resembled each other significantly more than in basal-like breast cancer. The data were considered consistent with most tumor T cells being derived from the lymph node and subsequently expanding within tumor tissue. Rather than being directly demonstrated, the conclusion that tumor T cells originate in lymph nodes was presented as consistent with a hypothesis.

The CDR3 runs 16 amino acids, cysteine and phenylalanine included. Just CDR3 DNA is preserved here, 48 bases in frame from base 1. CDR1 and CDR2 (SGHTS, YDEGEE) derive from the germline V gene. V lost 4 bases and J lost 1 base; the stretch between them is 14 bases long. The sequencer was an Illumina HiSeq 2000. TCR beta chain libraries were generated by multiplex PCR amplification. High-throughput sequencing was used to analyze the amplified TCR beta chain products. TCRdb applied fastp at Q25 and MiXCR to the public reads, then kept only in-frame beta chains. Rows matching on CDR3 protein sequence are summarized as one entry with the most common DNA and genes. The sample includes 170,000 or so distinct CDR3 sequences, with 25% to 40% observed a single time. About 4.5% of the sample belongs to the ten largest clones. Lymph node samples were obtained from the axillary draining lymph nodes of breast cancer patients.

The chain is made from TRBV5-8 and TRBJ2-2; matching of 5 bases hints at TRBD2 as the D gene. This receptor was identified in a female donor with breast cancer. Some clones in this sample may be carry-over from other donors' samples. The sequencing input was axillary lymph node tissue. Read as DNA, the sequence is TGTGCCAGCAGCGCGCCAGACGGGAAGAACACCGGGGAGCTGTTTTTT. It encodes CASSAPDGKNTGELFF.